This section outlines one TCR beta chain sequence together with its context. Trimming at V came to 1 base and at J to 3 bases, leaving 5 bases not matched to a gene. The V gene's germline CDR1 is SGHNT and CDR2 YYREEE (reference sequence). CDR3 size: 15 residues. The data were produced by immunoSEQ multiplex PCR, yet TCRdb's version contains in-frame clones alone and is incomplete. The repertoire consists of about 44,000 clones, with 70% to 90% occurring once and the leading ten covering approximately 0.62%. The data belong to a study of T cell changes during pregnancy in multiple sclerosis. This TCR came from a female donor with multiple sclerosis, enrolled in a pregnancy study. The source material was CD4+ T cells from peripheral blood mononuclear cells, sampled in the first trimester of pregnancy. The chain uses TRBV5-4 and TRBJ2-5, with 8 bases matching TRBD1. The CDR3: CASSLRGQGKETQYF. The CDR3 nucleotides are TGTGCCAGCAGCTTGAGAGGACAGGGAAAAGAGACCCAGTACTTC.